This T cell receptor beta chain was recorded in a study of response to subunit inactivated influenza vaccine. In its sample, this clonotype was seen many times. The antigen is unknown. Study findings and constraints: The authors suggested that every seasonal influenza vaccination recruits few new T cells.

Trimming stripped 0 bases from V and 3 bases from J, with 9 bases between. This CDR3 region has 15 residues. From germline, CDR1 is MNHEY and CDR2 SMNVEV (reference sequence). TCRdb fed the RT-PCR reads into MiXCR, producing one record per CDR3 protein. The profile shows about 160,000 distinct CDR3 sequences, about 11% of them singletons. The specimen comprised CD8+ T cells sorted from PBMCs, sampled approximately 25 months after vaccination. The receptor was isolated from a man aged 45-69 years who received an inactivated influenza vaccine. The chain recombines TRBV27 with TRBJ2-1; weak D call: TRBD1 (5 bases). The CDR3 sequence is CASSLSVDIYNEQFF. Here the CDR3 DNA reads TGTGCCAGCAGTTTATCAGTGGACATCTACAATGAGCAGTTCTTC.